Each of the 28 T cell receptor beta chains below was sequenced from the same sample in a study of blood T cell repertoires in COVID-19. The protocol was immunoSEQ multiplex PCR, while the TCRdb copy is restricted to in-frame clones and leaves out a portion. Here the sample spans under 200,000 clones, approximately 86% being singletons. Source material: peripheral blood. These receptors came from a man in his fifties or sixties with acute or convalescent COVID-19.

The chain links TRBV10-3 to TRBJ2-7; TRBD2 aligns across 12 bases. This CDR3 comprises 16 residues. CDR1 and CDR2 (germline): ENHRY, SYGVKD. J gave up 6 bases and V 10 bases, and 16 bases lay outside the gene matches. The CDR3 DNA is TGTGCCACCGGGACAGGGATGAGACTAGCGGGAGTCGAGCAGTACTTC. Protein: CATGTGMRLAGVEQYF.

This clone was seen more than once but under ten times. CDR3 amino acids: CASRGTEAFF. In nucleotides, the CDR3 is TGTGCCAGTCGGGGCACTGAAGCTTTCTTT. The chain couples TRBV11-2 to TRBJ1-1; the D is unclear. CDR3 length equals 10 residues. Germline values: CDR1 SGHAT, CDR2 FQNNGV. Trimming shortened V by 9 bases and J by 4 bases, and 6 bases separated the two germline ends. The whole variable domain, remainder taken from reference TRBV11-2 and TRBJ1-1, is EAGVAQSPRYKIIEKRQSVAFWCNPISGHATLYWYQQILGQGPKLLIQFQNNGVVDDSQLPKDRFSAERLKGVDSTLKIQPAKLEDSAVYLCASRGTEAFFGQGTRLTVV.

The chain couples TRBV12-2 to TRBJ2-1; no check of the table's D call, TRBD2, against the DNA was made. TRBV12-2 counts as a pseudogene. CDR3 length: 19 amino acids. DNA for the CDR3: TGTGCAAGTCGCTTACCTCCAAGGTTGTTAGCGGGTTCTTACAATGAGCAGTTCTTC. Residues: CASRLPPRLLAGSYNEQFF.

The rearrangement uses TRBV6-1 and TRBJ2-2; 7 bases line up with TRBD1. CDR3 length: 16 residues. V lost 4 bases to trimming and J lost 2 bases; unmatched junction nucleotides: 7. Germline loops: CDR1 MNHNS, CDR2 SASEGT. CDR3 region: CASSGPGQKNTGELFF. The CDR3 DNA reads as TGTGCCAGCAGTGGACCGGGACAGAAAAACACCGGGGAGCTGTTTTTT.

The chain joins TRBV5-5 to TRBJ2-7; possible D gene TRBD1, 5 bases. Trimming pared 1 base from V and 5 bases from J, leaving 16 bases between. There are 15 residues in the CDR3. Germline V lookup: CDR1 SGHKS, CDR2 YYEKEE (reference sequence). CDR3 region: CASSLPGDRIDEQYF. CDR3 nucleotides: TGTGCCAGCAGCTTGCCCGGAGACAGAATAGACGAGCAGTACTTC.

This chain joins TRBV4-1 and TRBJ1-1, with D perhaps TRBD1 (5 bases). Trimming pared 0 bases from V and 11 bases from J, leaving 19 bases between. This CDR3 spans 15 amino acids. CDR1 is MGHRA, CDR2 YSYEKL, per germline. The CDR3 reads CASSQEGFRGAQAFF. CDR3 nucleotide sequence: TGCGCCAGCAGCCAAGAGGGTTTTAGGGGCGCCCAGGCTTTCTTT.

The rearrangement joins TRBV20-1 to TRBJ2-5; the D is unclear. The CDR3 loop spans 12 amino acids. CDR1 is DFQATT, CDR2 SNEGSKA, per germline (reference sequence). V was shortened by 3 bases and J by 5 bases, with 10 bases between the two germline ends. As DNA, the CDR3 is TGCAGTGCTAGTGTGAGTGAGGAGACCCAGTACTTC. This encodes CSASVSEETQYF.

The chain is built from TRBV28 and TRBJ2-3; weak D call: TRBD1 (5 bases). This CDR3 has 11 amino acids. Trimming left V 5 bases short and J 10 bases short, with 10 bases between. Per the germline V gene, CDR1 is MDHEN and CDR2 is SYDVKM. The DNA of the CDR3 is TGTGCCAGCAGTCGGACATTAGCGCAGTATTTT. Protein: CASSRTLAQYF.

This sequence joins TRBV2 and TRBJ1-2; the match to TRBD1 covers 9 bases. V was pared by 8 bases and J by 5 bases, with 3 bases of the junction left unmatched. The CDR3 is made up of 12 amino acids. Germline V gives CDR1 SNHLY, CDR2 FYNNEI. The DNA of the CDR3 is TGTGCCAGCCTCGGACAGGGGTATGGCTACACCTTC. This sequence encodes CASLGQGYGYTF.

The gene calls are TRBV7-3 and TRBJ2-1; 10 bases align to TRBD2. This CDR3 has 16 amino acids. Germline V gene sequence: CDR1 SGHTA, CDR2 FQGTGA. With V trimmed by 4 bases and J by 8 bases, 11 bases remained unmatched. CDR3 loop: CASSSLAGRPNDEQFF. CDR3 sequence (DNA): TGTGCCAGCAGCTCACTAGCGGGACGCCCCAACGATGAGCAGTTCTTC.

Here the CDR3 reads CASSMTRGLTGELFF. The CDR3 DNA reads as TGTGCCAGTAGTATGACCAGGGGGCTAACCGGGGAGCTGTTTTTT. The chain uses TRBV19 and TRBJ2-2; 8 bases are shared with TRBD1. The V gene's germline CDR1 is LNHDA and CDR2 SQIVND (reference sequence). J gave up 5 bases and V 3 bases, and 5 bases lay outside the gene matches. This CDR3 contains 15 residues.

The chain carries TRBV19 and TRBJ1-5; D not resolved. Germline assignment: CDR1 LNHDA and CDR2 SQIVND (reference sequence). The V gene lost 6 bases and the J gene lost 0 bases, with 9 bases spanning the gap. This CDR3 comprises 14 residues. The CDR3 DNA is TGTGCCAGTAGCATCCAGTCTAGCAATCAGCCCCAGCATTTT. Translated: CASSIQSSNQPQHF.

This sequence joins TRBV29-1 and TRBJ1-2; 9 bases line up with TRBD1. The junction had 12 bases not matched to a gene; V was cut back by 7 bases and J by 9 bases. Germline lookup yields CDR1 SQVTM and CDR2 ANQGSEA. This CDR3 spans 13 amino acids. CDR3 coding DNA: TGCAGCGGAACAGGGGGCACGGCAGATAGCTACACCTTC. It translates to CSGTGGTADSYTF.

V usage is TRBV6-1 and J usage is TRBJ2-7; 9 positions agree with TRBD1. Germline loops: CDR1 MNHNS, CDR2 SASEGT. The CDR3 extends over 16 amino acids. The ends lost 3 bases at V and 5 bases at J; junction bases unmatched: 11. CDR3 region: CASSDKGQGMRNEQYF. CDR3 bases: TGTGCCAGCAGTGATAAAGGACAGGGGATGAGAAACGAGCAGTACTTC.

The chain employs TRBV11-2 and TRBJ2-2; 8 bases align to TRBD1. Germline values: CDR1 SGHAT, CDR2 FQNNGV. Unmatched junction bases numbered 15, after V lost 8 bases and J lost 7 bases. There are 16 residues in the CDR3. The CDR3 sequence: CASHQGARGSYGELFF. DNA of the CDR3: TGTGCCAGCCACCAGGGGGCCCGAGGGTCGTACGGGGAGCTGTTTTTT. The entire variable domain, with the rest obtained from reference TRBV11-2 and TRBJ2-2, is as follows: EAGVAQSPRYKIIEKRQSVAFWCNPISGHATLYWYQQILGQGPKLLIQFQNNGVVDDSQLPKDRFSAERLKGVDSTLKIQPAKLEDSAVYLCASHQGARGSYGELFFGEGSRLTVL.

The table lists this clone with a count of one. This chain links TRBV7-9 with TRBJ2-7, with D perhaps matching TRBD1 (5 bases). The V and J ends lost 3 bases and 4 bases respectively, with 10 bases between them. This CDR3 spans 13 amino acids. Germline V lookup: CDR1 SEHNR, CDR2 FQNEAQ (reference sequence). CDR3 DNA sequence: TGTGCCAGCAGCTTGCGGCAGGGATACGAGCAGTACTTC. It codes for CASSLRQGYEQYF.

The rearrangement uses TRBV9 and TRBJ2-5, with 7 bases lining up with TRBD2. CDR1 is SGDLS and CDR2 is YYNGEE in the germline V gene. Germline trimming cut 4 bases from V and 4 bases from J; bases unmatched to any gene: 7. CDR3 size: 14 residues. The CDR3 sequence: CASSTRGRGETQYF. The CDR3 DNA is TGTGCCAGCAGCACCCGGGGGAGGGGAGAGACCCAGTACTTC.

The CDR3 DNA reads as TGTGCCAGTAGTCTCGCCGGGCGGGTCCCCTACGAGCAGTACTTC. This translates into CASSLAGRVPYEQYF. This rearrangement joins TRBV19 to TRBJ2-7; D is possibly TRBD2 (5 bases). Looked up from germline, CDR1 is LNHDA and CDR2 is SQIVND (reference sequence). CDR3 length equals 15 residues. The ends were cut back, 5 bases at V and 2 bases at J, with 16 bases in the middle.

The CDR3 DNA follows: TGTGCCAGCAGTTCCGGACCCGGACTTGGCTGGGAGCAGTACTTC. This encodes CASSSGPGLGWEQYF. The chain employs TRBV27 and TRBJ2-7; D possibly corresponds to TRBD2 (5 bases). The CDR3 has 15 residues. Trimming took off 4 bases at V and 7 bases at J, with 20 bases between the two ends. Germline loops: CDR1 MNHEY, CDR2 SMNVEV (reference sequence).

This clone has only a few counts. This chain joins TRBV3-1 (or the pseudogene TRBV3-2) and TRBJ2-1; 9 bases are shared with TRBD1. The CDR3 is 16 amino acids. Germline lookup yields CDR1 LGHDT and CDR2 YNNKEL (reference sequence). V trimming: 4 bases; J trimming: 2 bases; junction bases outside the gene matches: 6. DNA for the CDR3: TGTGCCAGCAGCCTATGGACAGGGGCTCCCTACAATGAGCAGTTCTTC. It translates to CASSLWTGAPYNEQFF.

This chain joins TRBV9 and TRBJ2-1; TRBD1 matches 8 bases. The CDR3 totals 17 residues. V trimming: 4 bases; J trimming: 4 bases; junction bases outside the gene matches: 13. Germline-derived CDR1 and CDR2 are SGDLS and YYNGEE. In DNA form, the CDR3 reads TGTGCCAGCAGCCCCGGGACAGGAATGAGGAATTACAATGAGCAGTTCTTC. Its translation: CASSPGTGMRNYNEQFF. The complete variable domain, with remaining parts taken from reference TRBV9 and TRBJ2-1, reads DSGVTQTPKHLITATGQRVTLRCSPRSGDLSVYWYQQSLDQGLQFLIQYYNGEERAKGNILERFSAQQFPDLHSELNLSSLELGDSALYFCASSPGTGMRNYNEQFFGPGTRLTVL.

The CDR3 sequence: CASSEELGGSIRQFF. The DNA for the CDR3 is TGTGCCAGCAGTGAAGAACTGGGAGGGAGTATAAGGCAGTTCTTC. The chain links TRBV2 to TRBJ2-1, with TRBD2 matching over 7 bases. Germline V gene sequence: CDR1 SNHLY, CDR2 FYNNEI. This CDR3 is 15 amino acids long. V lost 1 base and J lost 12; bases outside the gene matches: 12.

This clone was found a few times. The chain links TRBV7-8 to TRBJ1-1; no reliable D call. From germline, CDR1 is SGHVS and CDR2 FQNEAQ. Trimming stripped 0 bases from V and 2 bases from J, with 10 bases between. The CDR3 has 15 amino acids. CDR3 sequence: CASSLAQQINTEAFF. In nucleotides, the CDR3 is TGTGCCAGCAGCTTAGCGCAACAGATAAACACTGAAGCTTTCTTT.

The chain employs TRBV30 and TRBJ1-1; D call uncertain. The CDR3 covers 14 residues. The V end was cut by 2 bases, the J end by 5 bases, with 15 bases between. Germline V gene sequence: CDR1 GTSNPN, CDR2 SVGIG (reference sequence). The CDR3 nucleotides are TGTGCCTGGAGTACCACGGGAGGGAGGACTGAAGCTTTCTTT. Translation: CAWSTTGGRTEAFF.

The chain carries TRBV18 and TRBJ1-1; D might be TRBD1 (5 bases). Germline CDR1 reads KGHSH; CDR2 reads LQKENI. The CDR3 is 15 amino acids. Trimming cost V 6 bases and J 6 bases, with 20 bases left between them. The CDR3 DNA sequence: TGTGCCAGCTCCCTGTGGACAAGTTTCCCCCCTGAAGCTTTCTTT. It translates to CASSLWTSFPPEAFF.

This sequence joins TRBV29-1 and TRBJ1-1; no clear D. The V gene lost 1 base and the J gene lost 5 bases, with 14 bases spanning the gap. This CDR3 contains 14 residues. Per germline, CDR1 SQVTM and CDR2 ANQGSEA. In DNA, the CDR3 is TGCAGCGTTGAAGTCTTCGGGTCGCGGACTGAAGCTTTCTTT. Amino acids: CSVEVFGSRTEAFF. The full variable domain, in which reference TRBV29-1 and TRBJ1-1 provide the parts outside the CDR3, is SAVISQKPSRDICQRGTSLTIQCQVDSQVTMMFWYRQQPGQSLTLIATANQGSEATYESGFVIDKFPISRPNLTFSTLTVSNMSPEDSSIYLCSVEVFGSRTEAFFGQGTRLTVV.

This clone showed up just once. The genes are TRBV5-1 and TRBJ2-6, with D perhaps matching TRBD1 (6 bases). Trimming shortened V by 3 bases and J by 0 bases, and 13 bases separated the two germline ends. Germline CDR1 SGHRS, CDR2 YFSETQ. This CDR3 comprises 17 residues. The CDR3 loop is CASSSDRTSSGANVLTF. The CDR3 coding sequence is TGCGCCAGCAGCTCTGACAGGACGAGCTCTGGGGCCAACGTCCTGACTTTC.

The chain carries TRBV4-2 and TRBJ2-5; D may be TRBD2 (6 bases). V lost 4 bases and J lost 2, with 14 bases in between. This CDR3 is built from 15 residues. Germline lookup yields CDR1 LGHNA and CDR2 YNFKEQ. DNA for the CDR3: TGTGCCAGCAGCCCCATCCCTAGCGCGCAAGAGACCCAGTACTTC. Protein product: CASSPIPSAQETQYF.